The clone carrying this T cell receptor (beta chain) was counted ten times or more. Its matching antigen is unknown. The data are from a study of T cells in Graves' hyperthyroidism and ophthalmopathy. General study findings and limits: Ophthalmopathy got predicted by the model a median approximately 6 months before its onset. Within blood appeared most thyroid clonotypes that had expanded above 0.001.

Graves' hyperthyroidism was deemed stable given no ophthalmopathy progression within 18 months. Looked up from germline, CDR1 is SQVTM and CDR2 is ANQGSEA. Trimming stripped 6 bases from V and 2 bases from J, with 17 bases between. This CDR3 is 14 amino acids long. What was amplified from RNA transcripts were TCR beta CDR3 regions. During a first-round RT-PCR of the TCR CDR3, the HTBI primer set was used. TCRdb reprocessed the multiplex PCR reads with MiXCR, giving one entry per CDR3 protein. The sample has about 420,000 distinct CDR3 sequences; roughly an eighth are singletons. This clonotype was sampled from a woman under 30 with Graves' hyperthyroidism. What was sequenced was blood. The chain is built from TRBV29-1 and TRBJ2-7, with D maybe TRBD1 (6 bases). The CDR3 nucleotides read TGCAGCGTCCAGGGGTCAACGAGAACCTACGAGCAGTACTTC. Amino acid sequence: CSVQGSTRTYEQYF.